This entry concerns a single T cell receptor (beta chain). The antigen is undetermined. Assays examined 100,000 or so TCR templates per sample. Assay: immunoSEQ multiplex PCR; the TCRdb copy retains only in-frame clones and omits some. The sample has approximately 50,000 clones; roughly 93% are singletons. The sample belongs to a study of siplizumab effects on memory and regulatory T cells. Notes on the study in general: Naive T cells were seemingly more diverse than memory cells, and major contributions to the alloresponse seemed to be made by them. Mean Treg-derived proportions of mappable alloreactive CD4+ clones were roughly 70% for siplizumab and 25% to 30% for controls.

Per the germline V gene, CDR1 is SGHVS and CDR2 is FQNEAQ. This CDR3 is built from 15 residues. V lost 6 bases and J lost 0, with 15 bases in between. The sample taken for sequencing was CD8+ T cells sorted from blood. The chain couples TRBV7-8 to TRBJ2-7; TRBD1 might be the D (6 bases). This sequence originates from a human donor in good health. CDR3 nucleotide sequence: TGTGCCAGCAGGGCCGGGACAACTGACTCCTACGAGCAGTACTTC. Protein: CASRAGTTDSYEQYF.